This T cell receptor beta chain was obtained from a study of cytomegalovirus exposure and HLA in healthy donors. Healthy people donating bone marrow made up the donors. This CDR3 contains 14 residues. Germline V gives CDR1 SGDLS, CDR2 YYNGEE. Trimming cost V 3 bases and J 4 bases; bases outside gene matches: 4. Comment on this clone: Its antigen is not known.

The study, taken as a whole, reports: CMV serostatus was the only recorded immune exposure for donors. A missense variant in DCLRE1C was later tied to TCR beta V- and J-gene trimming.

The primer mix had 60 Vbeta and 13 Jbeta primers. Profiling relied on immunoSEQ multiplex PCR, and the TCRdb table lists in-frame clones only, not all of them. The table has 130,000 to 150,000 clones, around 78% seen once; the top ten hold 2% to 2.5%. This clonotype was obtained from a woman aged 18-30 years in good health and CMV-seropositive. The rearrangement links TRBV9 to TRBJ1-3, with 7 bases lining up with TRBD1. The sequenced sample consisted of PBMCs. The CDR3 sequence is CASSGDSSGNTIYF. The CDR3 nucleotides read TGTGCCAGCAGCGGGGACAGTTCCGGAAACACCATATATTTT.